This paragraph covers one T cell receptor (beta chain) sequence. An end of the junction does not agree with germline; a read error may underlie this. CDR1 is SGHTA and CDR2 is FQGNSA in the germline V gene. The CDR3 contains 14 residues. These data are taken from a study of read filtering for tumor transcriptome and immune sequencing. This library used around 400 ng RNA and molecular barcoded adaptors spanning alpha/delta and beta/gamma chains. One entry per CDR3 protein, called by TCRdb with MiXCR from the reads. The table has approximately 65,000 distinct CDR3 sequences, around 13% seen once. Sequencing was done on a sample of a population of CD138-negative cells sorted from bone marrow. The sequence was collected from a donor over 35 with multiple myeloma. The rearrangement uses TRBV7-2 and TRBJ2-1; D gene uncertain. The CDR3 here is CASSLWTSHNGQFF. The DNA for the CDR3 is TGTGCCAGCAGCCTTTGGACCAGCCACAATGGGCAGTTCTTC.